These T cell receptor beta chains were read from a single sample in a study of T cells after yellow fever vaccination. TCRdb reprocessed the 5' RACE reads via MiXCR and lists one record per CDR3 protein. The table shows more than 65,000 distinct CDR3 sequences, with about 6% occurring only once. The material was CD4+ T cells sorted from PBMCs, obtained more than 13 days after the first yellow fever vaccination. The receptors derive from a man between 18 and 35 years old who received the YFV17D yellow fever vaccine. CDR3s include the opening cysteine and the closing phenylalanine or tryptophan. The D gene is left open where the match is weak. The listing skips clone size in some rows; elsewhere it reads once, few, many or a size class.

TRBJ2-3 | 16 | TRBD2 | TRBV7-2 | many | TGTGCCAGCAGCGCAACTAGCGGGGGGGGCCCCATGAGGCAGTATTTT | CASSATSGGGPMRQYF
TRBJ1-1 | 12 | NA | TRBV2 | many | TGTGCCAGCAGGGGCGACAACACTGAAGCTTTCTTT | CASRGDNTEAFF
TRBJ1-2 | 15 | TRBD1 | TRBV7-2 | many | TGTGCCAGCAGCCCGACAGGGGAGAATCTGAGGGGCTACACCTTC | CASSPTGENLRGYTF
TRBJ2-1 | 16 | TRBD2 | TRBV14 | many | TGTGCCAGCAGCCAACCTAGCGGGGGCCGATACAATGAGCAGTTCTTC | CASSQPSGGRYNEQFF
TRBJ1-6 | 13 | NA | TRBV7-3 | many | TGTGCCAGCAGCTTAAACTGGCTTTCACCCCTCCACTTT | CASSLNWLSPLHF
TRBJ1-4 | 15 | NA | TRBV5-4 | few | TGTGCCAGCAGCCGCGACAGCCCCATAACTGAAAAACTGTTTTTT | CASSRDSPITEKLFF
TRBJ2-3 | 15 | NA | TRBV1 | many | TGCACCAGCAGCCATGAAGAAGGTCCCACAGATACGCAGTATTTT | CTSSHEEGPTDTQYF
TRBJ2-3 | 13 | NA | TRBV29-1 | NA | TGCAGCGTTGAACCGCCAGGGAGCGATACGCACTATTTT | CSVEPPGSDTHYF
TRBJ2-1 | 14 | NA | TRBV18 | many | TGTGCCAGCTCAGTAGACACTGGGGGTAATGAGCAGTTCTTC | CASSVDTGGNEQFF
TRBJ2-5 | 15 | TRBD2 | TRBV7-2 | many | TGTGCCAGCAGCAAGCCGACTAGCGGGGAGACAAGATCATACTTC | CASSKPTSGETRSYF
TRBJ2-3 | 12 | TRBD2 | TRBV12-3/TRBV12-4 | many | TGTGCCAGCAGTACCGGGGGGACTACGCAGTATTTT | CASSTGGTTQYF
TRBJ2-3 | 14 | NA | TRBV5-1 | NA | TGCGCCAGCAGCTTCGAACGAGGCACAGATACGCAGTATTTT | CASSFERGTDTQYF
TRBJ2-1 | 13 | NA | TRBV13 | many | TGTGCCAGCAGCTTAGAAGGGCAGGCTGAGCAGTTCTTC | CASSLEGQAEQFF
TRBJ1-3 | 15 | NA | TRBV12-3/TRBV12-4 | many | TGTGCCAGCAGTTCCGGGGATCGCTCTGGAAACACCATATATTTT | CASSSGDRSGNTIYF
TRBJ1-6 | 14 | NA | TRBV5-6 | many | TGTGCCAGCTTAGGTGGCAGGGAAGGGTCACCCCTCCACTTT | CASLGGREGSPLHF
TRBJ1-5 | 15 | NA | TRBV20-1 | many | TGCAGTGCTGGGGTGGCAGGAATTGGCAATCAGCCCCAGCATTTT | CSAGVAGIGNQPQHF
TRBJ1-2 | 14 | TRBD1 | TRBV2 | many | TGTGCCAGCAGTGCTCAGGGGGCCGTCTATGGCTACACCTTC | CASSAQGAVYGYTF
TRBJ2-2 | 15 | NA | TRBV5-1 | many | TGCGCCACCCGGACCGGGCCAGAGAACACCGGGGAGCTGTTTTTT | CATRTGPENTGELFF
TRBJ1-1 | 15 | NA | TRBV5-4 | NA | TGTGCCAGCGGGGAGCGGAGTTATACAAACACTGAAGCTTTCTTT | CASGERSYTNTEAFF
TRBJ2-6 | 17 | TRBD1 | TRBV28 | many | TGTGCCAGCAGTTTACGTACAGGGGTTCCTGGGGCCAACGTCCTGACTTTC | CASSLRTGVPGANVLTF
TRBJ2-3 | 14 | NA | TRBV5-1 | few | TGCGCCAGCAGCTTGAGAGGGGGGGCAGATACGCAGTATTTT | CASSLRGGADTQYF
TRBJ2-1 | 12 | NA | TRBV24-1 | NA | TGTGCCACCAGTGGATACGGCAATGAGCAGTTCTTC | CATSGYGNEQFF
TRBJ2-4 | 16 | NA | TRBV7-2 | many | TGTGCCAGCAGCTTCTCCCTTATTGTTCCCATAAACATTCAGTACTTC | CASSFSLIVPINIQYF
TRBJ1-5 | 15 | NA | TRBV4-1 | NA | TGCGCCAGCAGCCATCCCGGGACACGGTATCAGCCCCAGCATTTT | CASSHPGTRYQPQHF
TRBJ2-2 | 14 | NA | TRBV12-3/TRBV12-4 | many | TGTGCCAGCAGTTTAACTAGAAGCACCGGGGAGCTGTTTTTT | CASSLTRSTGELFF
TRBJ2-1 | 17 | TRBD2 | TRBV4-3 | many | TGCGCCAGCAGCCAAGATCCCTCGGGGGGGGCAGTCCATGAGCAGTTCTTC | CASSQDPSGGAVHEQFF
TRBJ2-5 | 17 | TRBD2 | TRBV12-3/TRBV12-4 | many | TGTGCCAGCACCCCCCATGGGAGCGGGGGGGTTCGAGAGACCCAGTACTTC | CASTPHGSGGVRETQYF
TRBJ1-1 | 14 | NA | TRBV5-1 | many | TGCGCCAGCAGCTCCGGGACACTGAACACTGAAGCTTTCTTT | CASSSGTLNTEAFF
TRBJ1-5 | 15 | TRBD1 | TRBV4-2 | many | TGTGCCAGCAGCCCCGGGACAGGGGTGCGTCAGCCCCAGCATTTT | CASSPGTGVRQPQHF
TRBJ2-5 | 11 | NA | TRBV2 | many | TGTGCCAGCAGTGAATGGGAGACCCAGTACTTC | CASSEWETQYF
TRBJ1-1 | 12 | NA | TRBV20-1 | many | TGCAGTGCTAGAGTGCAGGGTTTGTGGGCTTTCTTT | CSARVQGLWAFF
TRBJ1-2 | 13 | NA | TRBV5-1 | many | TGCGCCAGCAGCTTGTTTTTAAACACTGGCTACACCTTC | CASSLFLNTGYTF
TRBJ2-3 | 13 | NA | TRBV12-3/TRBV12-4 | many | TGTGCCAGCAGTTCCCAGCAGACAGATACGCAGTATTTT | CASSSQQTDTQYF
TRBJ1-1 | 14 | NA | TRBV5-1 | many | TGCGCCAGCAGCTCCACGGGGTTGGACACTGAAGCTTTCTTT | CASSSTGLDTEAFF
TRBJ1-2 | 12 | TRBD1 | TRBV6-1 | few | TGTGCCAGCAGTCACGGACAGGTTGGCTACACCTTC | CASSHGQVGYTF
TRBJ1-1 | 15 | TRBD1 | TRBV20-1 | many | TGCAGTGCTAGAGATCCAGGGACAGGGAACACTGAAGCTTTCTTT | CSARDPGTGNTEAFF
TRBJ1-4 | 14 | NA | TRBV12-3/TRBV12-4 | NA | TGTGCCAGCAGTTTCATCGGGCAGCCGGGAAAACTGTTTTTT | CASSFIGQPGKLFF
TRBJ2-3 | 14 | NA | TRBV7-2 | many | TGTGCCAGCAGCCCGGGACTTGCCCTGGATACGCAGTATTTT | CASSPGLALDTQYF
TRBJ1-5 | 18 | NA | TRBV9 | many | TGTGCCAGCACCGAGGTGTACCTGGGTGGGGCCCTTAATCAGCCCCAGCATTTT | CASTEVYLGGALNQPQHF
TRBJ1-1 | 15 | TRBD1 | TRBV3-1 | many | TGTGCCAGCAGCCAACCGGGACAGGGGAGCCTCGGGGCTTTCTTT | CASSQPGQGSLGAFF